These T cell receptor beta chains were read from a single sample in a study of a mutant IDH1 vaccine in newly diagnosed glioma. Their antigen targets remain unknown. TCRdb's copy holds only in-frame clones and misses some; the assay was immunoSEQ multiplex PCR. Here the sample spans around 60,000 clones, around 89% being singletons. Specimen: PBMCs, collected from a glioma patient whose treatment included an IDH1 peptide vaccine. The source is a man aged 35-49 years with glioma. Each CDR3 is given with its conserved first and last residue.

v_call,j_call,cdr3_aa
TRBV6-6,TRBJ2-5,CASSLGGKETQYF
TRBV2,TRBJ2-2,CASSVDRGPGELFF
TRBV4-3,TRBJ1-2,CASSQEVQPSYGYTF
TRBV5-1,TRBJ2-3,CASRQTSTDTQYF
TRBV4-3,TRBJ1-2,CASSQDSHGTYGYTF
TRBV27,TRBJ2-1,CASRNRLAGGVSSYNEQFF
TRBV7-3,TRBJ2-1,CASSLTASGTYNEQFF
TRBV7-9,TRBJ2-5,CASSFNRGTYQETQYF
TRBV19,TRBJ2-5,CASSIGPQETQYF
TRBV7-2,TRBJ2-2,CASSLARASGTNTGELFF
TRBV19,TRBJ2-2,CASSRGLATANTGELFF
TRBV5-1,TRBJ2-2,CASRIGTITGELFF
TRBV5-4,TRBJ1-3,CASRWGNTIYF
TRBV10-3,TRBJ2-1,CAITRGVGNNEQFF
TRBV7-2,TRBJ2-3,CASSLLADTQYF
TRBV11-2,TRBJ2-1,CASSLEGGLGDDEQFF
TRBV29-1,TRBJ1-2,CSVLTGEEGYTF
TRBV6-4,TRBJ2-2,CASSDSDTGELFF
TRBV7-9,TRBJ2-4,CASSPPRGGAKNIQYF
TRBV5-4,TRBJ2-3,CASSIRVGGTSTDTQYF
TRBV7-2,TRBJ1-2,CASSLAGTGDRGYTF
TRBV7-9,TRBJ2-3,CASSLRPGGITDTQYF
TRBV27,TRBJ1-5,CASSFSYREQGWPQHF
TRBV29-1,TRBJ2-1,CSGGRSYNEQFF
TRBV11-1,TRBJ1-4,CASSFPAQGAEKLFF
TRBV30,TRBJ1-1,CAWSMSGQGSEKAFF
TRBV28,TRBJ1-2,CASSLEGQGLFSYGYTF
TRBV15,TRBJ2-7,CATSRDLASGRGDEQYF
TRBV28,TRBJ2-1,CASRGPVGEQFF
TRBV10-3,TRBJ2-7,CAIRTTGGHEQYF
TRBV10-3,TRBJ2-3,CAIRPRQGLADTQYF
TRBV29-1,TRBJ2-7,CSVRRGSYEQYF
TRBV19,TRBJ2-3,CASSIADRGFTDTQYF
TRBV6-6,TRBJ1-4,CASSYSGKLFF
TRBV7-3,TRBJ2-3,CASSFKGSTDTQYF
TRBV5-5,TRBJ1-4,CASSLSPDRNEKLFF
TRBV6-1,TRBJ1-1,CASSEGRDTEAFF
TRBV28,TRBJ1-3,CASYPSWFSGNTIYF
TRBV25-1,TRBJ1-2,CASSLYALNYGYTF
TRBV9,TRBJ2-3,CASSVAGRVFTDTQYF